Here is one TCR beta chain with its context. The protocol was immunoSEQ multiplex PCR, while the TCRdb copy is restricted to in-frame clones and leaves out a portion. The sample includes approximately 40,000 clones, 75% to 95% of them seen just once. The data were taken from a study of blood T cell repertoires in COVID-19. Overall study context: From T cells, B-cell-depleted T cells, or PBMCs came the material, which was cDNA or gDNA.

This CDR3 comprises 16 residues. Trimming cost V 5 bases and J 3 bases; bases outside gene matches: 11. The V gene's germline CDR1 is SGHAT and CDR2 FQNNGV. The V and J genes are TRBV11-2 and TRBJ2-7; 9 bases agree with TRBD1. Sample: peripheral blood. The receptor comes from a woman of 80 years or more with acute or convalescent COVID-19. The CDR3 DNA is TGTGCCAGCAGCCCCCGTCCGGGACAGGGATACTACGAGCAGTACTTC. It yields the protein CASSPRPGQGYYEQYF.